A few counts support the clone carrying this T cell receptor (beta chain). Its matching antigen is unknown. A multiplex PCR was run with 60 Vbeta primers and 13 Jbeta primers. The assay was immunoSEQ multiplex PCR, and TCRdb's table has in-frame clones only and misses some. The table records over 150,000 clones, around three quarters of them present only once. Trimming pared 4 bases from V and 5 bases from J, leaving 20 bases between. Germline CDR1 and CDR2: SGHVS and FQNEAQ. The CDR3 loop spans 16 amino acids. These data come from a study of cytomegalovirus exposure and HLA in healthy donors. Points from the study as a whole: Cytomegalovirus association was assigned to about 150 TCR beta chains.

The chain carries TRBV7-8 and TRBJ2-5; perhaps TRBD1 as D (6 bases). The specimen sequenced was PBMCs. This TCR was sampled from a man aged 35 to 55 in good health and CMV-seronegative. In nucleotides, the CDR3 is TGTGCCAGCAGCTCCCCCCCTCGGACAGTTCCCGAGACCCAGTACTTC. Translation: CASSSPPRTVPETQYF.